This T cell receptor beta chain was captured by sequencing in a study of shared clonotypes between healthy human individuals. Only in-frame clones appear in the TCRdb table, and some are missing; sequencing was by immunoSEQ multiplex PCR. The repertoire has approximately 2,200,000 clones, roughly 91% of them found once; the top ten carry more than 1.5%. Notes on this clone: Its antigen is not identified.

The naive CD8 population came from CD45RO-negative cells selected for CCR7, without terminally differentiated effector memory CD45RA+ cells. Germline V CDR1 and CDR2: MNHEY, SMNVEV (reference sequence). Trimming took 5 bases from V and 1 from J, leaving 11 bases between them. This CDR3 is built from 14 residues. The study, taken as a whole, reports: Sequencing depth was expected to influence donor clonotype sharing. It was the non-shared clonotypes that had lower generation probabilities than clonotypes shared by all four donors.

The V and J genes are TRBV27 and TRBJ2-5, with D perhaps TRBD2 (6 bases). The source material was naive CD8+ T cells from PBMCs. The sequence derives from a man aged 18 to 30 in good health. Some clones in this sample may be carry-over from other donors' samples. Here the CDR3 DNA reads TGTGCCAGCAGTGCCTCCGGGAGCCAAGAGACCCAGTACTTC. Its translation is CASSASGSQETQYF.